This T cell receptor beta chain was found in a study of persistence of HIV-infected CD4 T cells. Trimming left V 5 bases short and J 2 bases short, with 9 bases between. The CDR3 covers 13 residues. Germline V gene lookup returns CDR1 LNHDA and CDR2 SQIVND (reference sequence). About this clone: Its antigen is as yet unknown.

The stimulus was an HIV-1 Gag 15-mer peptide pool, roughly 1 ug/peptide/mL. Memory cells lacking CD40L and CD69 with high CD45RO were sorted. Sequencing used immunoSEQ version 4 in survey mode. Each sample used up to about 1 ug genomic DNA diluted to 10 ng/uL. Using immunoSEQ multiplex PCR, the repertoire was profiled, and TCRdb retains in-frame clones only, with some absent. The data contain approximately 65,000 clones, about 77% of them singletons. The sequence derives from an adult man with HIV who was CMV-seropositive. The sequencing here drew on CD4+ T cells sorted from PBMCs after 18-hour stimulation, taken from a patient who received antiretroviral therapy. V usage is TRBV19 and J usage is TRBJ1-2, with a possible D match to TRBD1 (5 bases). The CDR3 bases are TGTGCCAGTAGTCTGGGGGAAAACTATGGCTACACCTTC. Amino acids: CASSLGENYGYTF. Full variable domain (rest looked up from reference TRBV19 and TRBJ1-2): DGGITQSPKYLFRKEGQNVTLSCEQNLNHDAMYWYRQDPGQGLRLIYYSQIVNDFQKGDIAEGYSVSREKKESFPLTVTSAQKNPTAFYLCASSLGENYGYTFGSGTRLTVV.